Presented here are 23 T cell receptor beta chains from one specimen sequenced in a study of spatial heterogeneity in lung cancer. TCRdb re-called the 5' RACE reads with MiXCR, one entry per CDR3 protein. The sample records over a thousand distinct CDR3 sequences, about 24% being singletons. Their recognized antigens are unknown. Study results and caveats: Counts of expanded intratumoral alpha and beta TCRs tracked tumor mutation counts.

Time point here: sample taken at primary tumor resection. The material sequenced was lung tumor tissue, taken at surgery. The receptor set was obtained from a female donor with early-stage non-small cell lung cancer.

The chain employs TRBV27 and TRBJ2-3, with D uncertain. Looked up from germline, CDR1 is MNHEY and CDR2 is SMNVEV (reference sequence). This CDR3 comprises 12 residues. The germline V and J ends were trimmed by 3 bases and 5 bases, with 6 bases remaining between them. Written as DNA, the CDR3 is TGTGCCAGCAGTTTGGGCAGAGATACGCAGTATTTT. The encoded protein is CASSLGRDTQYF.

This clonotype appeared a few times. The chain links TRBV4-3 to TRBJ2-3, with D tentatively TRBD1 or TRBD2 (7 bases each). The CDR3 covers 15 residues. V was trimmed by 0 bases and J by 5 bases, leaving 12 bases between them. Germline assignment: CDR1 LGHNA and CDR2 YSLEER. CDR3 in amino acids: CASSQDQGEGDTQYF. CDR3 in DNA: TGCGCCAGCAGCCAAGATCAGGGGGAGGGAGATACGCAGTATTTT.

A few counts support this clonotype. The V call is TRBV12-3 or TRBV12-4, the J call TRBJ1-5, with TRBD1 as a possible D gene (6 bases). This CDR3 has 14 amino acids. V lost 5 bases to trimming and J lost 3 bases, with 11 bases between them. The CDR3 coding sequence is TGTGCCAGCAGTCATTCAGGGGACAATCAGCCCCAGCATTTT. It specifies CASSHSGDNQPQHF.

V and J are TRBV4-3 and TRBJ2-7; TRBD1 agrees at 8 bases. The trim removed 3 bases at V and 3 bases at J, leaving 7 bases unmatched. Germline V lookup: CDR1 LGHNA, CDR2 YSLEER. This CDR3 has 15 amino acids. The CDR3 loop reads CASSHRTGRYYEQYF. The DNA for the CDR3 is TGCGCCAGCAGCCACCGGACAGGGCGTTACTACGAGCAGTACTTC.

In this sample, this clonotype is large (0.1 to 1%). The chain joins TRBV15 to TRBJ1-5; D not resolved. V gave up 0 bases and J gave up 1 base, with 13 bases separating them. Germline CDR1 reads LNHNV; CDR2 reads YYDKDF (reference sequence). The CDR3 covers 17 residues. This CDR3 is CATSRDGIIGSNQPQHF. DNA of the CDR3: TGTGCCACCAGCAGAGATGGTATCATAGGAAGCAATCAGCCCCAGCATTTT.

This clonotype is categorized as large. The V gene is TRBV29-1, the J gene TRBJ2-5; D is ambiguous. V shed 4 bases and J shed 4 bases, with 10 bases lying between them. Germline V gene lookup returns CDR1 SQVTM and CDR2 ANQGSEA. This CDR3 contains 12 residues. The CDR3 reads CSVAVVGETQYF. The CDR3 coding sequence is TGCAGCGTTGCCGTAGTAGGAGAGACCCAGTACTTC.

By sample share, this clonotype is medium-sized. This rearrangement joins TRBV29-1 to TRBJ2-7, with a possible D match to TRBD1 (7 bases). The CDR3 extends over 13 amino acids. Trimming removed 7 bases at V and 2 bases at J, with 15 bases between. Germline V lookup: CDR1 SQVTM, CDR2 ANQGSEA. As DNA, the CDR3 is TGCAGCGCATTAGACAGGGAGGCCTACGAGCAGTACTTC. This sequence encodes CSALDREAYEQYF.

This clonotype is labeled medium-sized. The chain has TRBV7-2 and TRBJ2-1; D perhaps matches TRBD2 (6 bases). The V gene's germline CDR1 is SGHTA and CDR2 FQGNSA. This CDR3 region has 16 residues. Trimming left V 6 bases short and J 0 bases short, with 15 bases between. This chain's CDR3 is CASSLTSTRSYNEQFF. CDR3 DNA: TGTGCCAGCAGTTTAACTAGCACACGCTCCTACAATGAGCAGTTCTTC.

This clonotype is deemed medium-sized. J is TRBJ2-1 and V is TRBV5-1; 7 bases are shared with TRBD1. Trimming at V came to 2 bases and at J to 9 bases, leaving 8 bases not matched to a gene. Germline values: CDR1 SGHRS, CDR2 YFSETQ. This CDR3 comprises 14 residues. The CDR3 DNA follows: TGCGCCAGCAGCTTCGGGACAGAGTTGATTGAGCAGTTCTTC. Translating gives CASSFGTELIEQFF. Drawing the rest from reference TRBV5-1 and TRBJ2-1, the complete variable domain is KAGVTQTPRYLIKTRGQQVTLSCSPISGHRSVSWYQQTPGQGLQFLFEYFSETQRNKGNFPGRFSGRQFSNSRSEMNVSTLELGDSALYLCASSFGTELIEQFFGPGTRLTVL.

By proportion, this clonotype is large. The chain employs TRBV27 and TRBJ1-1, with D uncertain. CDR3 length: 13 amino acids. V lost 4 bases and J 1 base, leaving 7 bases between the germline ends. Germline CDR1 is MNHEY and CDR2 is SMNVEV (reference sequence). As DNA, the CDR3 is TGTGCCAGCAGTTCGGGCCCGAACACTGAAGCTTTCTTT. Translating it yields CASSSGPNTEAFF.

By share, this clonotype ranks as large. This chain uses TRBV5-1 with TRBJ2-2; D call uncertain. The CDR3 totals 12 residues. Trimming took 6 bases from V and 4 from J, leaving 7 bases between them. Germline CDR1 reads SGHRS; CDR2 reads YFSETQ. The CDR3 coding sequence is TGCGCCAGCAAAGCCAGCACCGGGGAGCTGTTTTTT. It specifies CASKASTGELFF.

The V call is TRBV4-2, the J call TRBJ2-3; 12 bases agree with TRBD2. Per the germline V gene, CDR1 is LGHNA and CDR2 is YNFKEQ. Unmatched junction bases numbered 10, after V lost 2 bases and J lost 1 base. This CDR3 has 19 amino acids. The CDR3 spells CASSQPGTSGWKGTDTQYF. The CDR3 DNA is TGTGCCAGCAGCCAACCCGGGACTAGCGGGTGGAAAGGCACAGATACGCAGTATTTT.

This clonotype is labeled large. The genes are TRBV7-6 and TRBJ2-1, with 7 bases identical to TRBD2. Germline CDR1 reads SGHVS; CDR2 reads FNYEAQ. Unmatched junction bases numbered 3, after V lost 8 bases and J lost 5 bases. The CDR3 consists of 12 residues. CDR3 in amino acids: CASRGGDNEQFF. CDR3 sequence (DNA): TGTGCCAGCCGCGGGGGTGACAATGAGCAGTTCTTC.

By its share, this clonotype is large. The V gene is TRBV5-1, the J gene TRBJ2-1; TRBD1 might be the D (6 bases). Germline values: CDR1 SGHRS, CDR2 YFSETQ. With 4 bases removed from V and 8 bases from J, the gap between germline ends came to 22 bases. The CDR3 consists of 16 residues. The CDR3, as DNA: TGCGCCAGCAGCAATACCCTTTATGTGGCAGGGGATGAGCAGTTCTTC. This gives the protein CASSNTLYVAGDEQFF. Full variable domain (missing parts from reference TRBV5-1 and TRBJ2-1): KAGVTQTPRYLIKTRGQQVTLSCSPISGHRSVSWYQQTPGQGLQFLFEYFSETQRNKGNFPGRFSGRQFSNSRSEMNVSTLELGDSALYLCASSNTLYVAGDEQFFGPGTRLTVL.

Relative to its sample, this clonotype is medium-sized. The chain combines TRBV29-1 with TRBJ2-2; D is unclear. V dropped 5 bases and J dropped 6 bases, with 13 bases sitting between them. Germline V gene lookup returns CDR1 SQVTM and CDR2 ANQGSEA. The CDR3 consists of 13 residues. The CDR3 region is CSVLLQLPGELFF. The CDR3 DNA is TGCAGCGTTCTACTGCAATTGCCCGGGGAGCTGTTTTTT.

By its share, this clonotype is medium-sized. The CDR3 protein is CASKAGGADNEQFF. Here the CDR3 DNA reads TGTGCCAGCAAAGCGGGAGGGGCGGACAATGAGCAGTTCTTC. The rearrangement links TRBV28 to TRBJ2-1; 10 bases are a match to TRBD2. Germline CDR1 reads MDHEN; CDR2 reads SYDVKM. CDR3 length equals 14 residues. Losses at the gene ends were 7 bases for V and 5 bases for J; bases not matched to a gene: 5.

By share of the sample, this clonotype is medium-sized (0.01 to 0.1%). This chain uses TRBV6-1 with TRBJ1-3, with D possibly matching TRBD1 (6 bases). CDR3 length: 17 amino acids. Between the trimmed V and J ends, which lost 4 bases and 0 bases, there was a span of 16 bases. Germline V CDR1 and CDR2: MNHNS, SASEGT. The CDR3 spells CASSGRTVQNSGNTIYF. DNA of the CDR3: TGTGCCAGCAGTGGACGGACAGTCCAAAACTCTGGAAACACCATATATTTT.

The rearrangement joins TRBV7-9 to TRBJ1-5; a possible D gene is TRBD1 (6 bases). CDR1 and CDR2 from the germline V gene are SEHNR and FQNEAQ (reference sequence). Trimming took 5 bases from V and 5 from J, leaving 16 bases between them. The CDR3 is 15 amino acids. The CDR3 loop is CASSPWGGRDQPQHF. The CDR3 DNA sequence: TGTGCCAGCAGCCCGTGGGGGGGGCGCGATCAGCCCCAGCATTTT.

In its sample, this clonotype is large. The chain links TRBV6-5 to TRBJ1-2; D remains ambiguous. The germline CDR1 and CDR2 sequences are MNHEY and SVGAGI. CDR3 size: 13 residues. The V end lost 10 bases, the J end lost 2 bases, and 14 bases lay between the germline ends. In DNA form, the CDR3 reads TGTGCCACCTTTTGGAGGAGGAACTATGGCTACACCTTC. Translated: CATFWRRNYGYTF.

In its sample, this clonotype is large. V and J are TRBV12-3 or TRBV12-4 and TRBJ1-1; TRBD1 agrees at 7 bases. The CDR3 has 14 residues. J lost 6 bases, V lost 3 bases, and 7 bases had no gene match. CDR3 sequence (DNA): TGTGCCAGCAGTTTTCGGCAGGGGGTATCTGAAGCTTTCTTT. Translating it yields CASSFRQGVSEAFF.

This clonotype is judged medium-sized. The chain recombines TRBV4-1 with TRBJ1-3; D gene ambiguous. CDR1 MGHRA and CDR2 YSYEKL come from the germline V gene. This CDR3 has 11 amino acids. The V gene lost 10 bases and the J gene lost 1 base, with 5 bases spanning the gap. CDR3 region: CATDSGNTIYF. The CDR3 region has the DNA TGCGCCACGGATTCTGGAAACACCATATATTTT.

By proportion, this clonotype is large. This chain connects TRBV5-1 to TRBJ2-6; D ambiguous. There are 17 residues in the CDR3. Trimming removed 1 base from V and 0 bases from J, with 11 bases in between. Germline CDR1 reads SGHRS; CDR2 reads YFSETQ. The CDR3 loop is CASSLSEGNSGANVLTF. In DNA, the CDR3 is TGCGCCAGCAGCTTGTCAGAAGGAAACTCTGGGGCCAACGTCCTGACTTTC.

This clonotype is labeled as large. J is TRBJ2-7 and V is TRBV7-6, with 12 bases aligning to TRBD2. This CDR3 spans 14 amino acids. Germline V gene lookup returns CDR1 SGHVS and CDR2 FNYEAQ. V lost 4 bases and J lost 7; bases outside the gene matches: 5. Here the CDR3 DNA reads TGTGCCAGCAGCTCCGGACTAGCGGGGCTTGAGCAGTACTTC. This translates into CASSSGLAGLEQYF.